This T cell receptor beta chain was sequenced for a study of T cell responses to AZD1222 COVID-19 vaccine (dated by TCRdb to the early 2020s). About the full investigation: Because spike-specific TCR depth and breadth did not differ between the two schedules, AZD1222 recipients who got a second dose at roughly 4 weeks were pooled with those who got a second dose at roughly 12 weeks. A total of more than 230 trial participants underwent TCR sequencing, of whom approximately 210 received two doses of AZD1222 and about 25 received two doses of the MenACWY control vaccine. Trial participants were enrolled by age into subgroups of 18-55, 56-69 and 70-plus years, and about 150, 27 and 61 TCR-sequenced participants, respectively, were included in these subgroups. The study at large found these results: Conclusions about previously exposed vaccinees are limited because only six or seven AZD1222 recipients were SARS-CoV-2 seropositive at baseline. Participants were mostly white British, with more females than males. The authors suggested clonal diversity may have been underestimated. No day 14 peak-response samples were available, so repertoires were characterized only after the peak T cell response. The whole spike protein was spanned by vaccine-associated CD4 TCRs, and dominant responses were seen in regions 160-218 and 743-854. In the small 56-69-year group, the increase in depth fell short of significance, most likely because of low power. Reportedly, almost half of the unique spike-specific TCRs recognized epitopes lying outside the regions that are mutated in the B.1.351 and B.1.1.7 variants. A significant rise in spike-specific TCR breadth and depth was observed after two AZD1222 doses relative to day 0 and relative to MenACWY recipients.

The CDR3 regions of human TCRbeta chains were analyzed by immunosequencing. The authors processed their data as follows. Repertoire TCRs were matched against a reference library of SARS-CoV-2-specific TCRs generated with the MIRA antigen-specificity platform. Breadth was defined as the fraction of unique TCRs that were SARS-CoV-2-associated, and depth was defined as the fraction of total T cells that were SARS-CoV-2-associated. Using the MIRA data, every spike-specific TCR was mapped to the spike region that the TCR reacted to and assigned to either a CD4 or a CD8 class. Log10-transformed breadth and depth values were compared by one-way ANOVA with Sidak's multiple comparisons tests. What TCRdb holds here is the immuneACCESS table cut down to in-frame rearrangements. Part of the clones is not present; checked against another copy, under half of the missing clones reflect an unresolved V gene, and the others are unexplained. The DNA gave D and trimming, while V, J and clone size come from that table. The sample table records roughly 91,000 clones; more than 75% of these occur just once. The leading ten clones occupy around 3% of the sample.

Taken with the paper, the label for time point translates to: baseline before first vaccination. The vaccinee samples were drawn from two UK trials, COV001 and COV002, one of which was a single-blind randomized controlled phase 2/3 trial testing AZD1222 (ChAdOx1 nCoV-19) in healthy adults. Trial participant PBMC samples were collected at day 0 and day 28 after the second dose for TCRbeta chain sequencing. Details on this clone: Its binding antigen is unknown. No base quality information exists; no much larger clone differs at one position.

The CDR3 runs 11 amino acids, cysteine and phenylalanine included. Only CDR3 DNA is held: 33 bases, read in frame from base 1. Trimming removed 10 bases from V and 12 bases from J, leaving 16 bases between the germline ends. CDR1 is given as LNHDA and CDR2 as SQIVND, both from the germline V gene (reference sequence). Sequencing used peripheral blood, obtained on day 0 of AZD1222 vaccination. The sequence joins TRBV19 to TRBJ2-1, with a weak D call of TRBD2 (6 bases match). This clonotype was sampled from an adult in good health. The nucleotide sequence reads as follows: TGTGCCACCGAGGAAACTAGCCGGCAGTTCTTC. Its translation is CATEETSRQFF.